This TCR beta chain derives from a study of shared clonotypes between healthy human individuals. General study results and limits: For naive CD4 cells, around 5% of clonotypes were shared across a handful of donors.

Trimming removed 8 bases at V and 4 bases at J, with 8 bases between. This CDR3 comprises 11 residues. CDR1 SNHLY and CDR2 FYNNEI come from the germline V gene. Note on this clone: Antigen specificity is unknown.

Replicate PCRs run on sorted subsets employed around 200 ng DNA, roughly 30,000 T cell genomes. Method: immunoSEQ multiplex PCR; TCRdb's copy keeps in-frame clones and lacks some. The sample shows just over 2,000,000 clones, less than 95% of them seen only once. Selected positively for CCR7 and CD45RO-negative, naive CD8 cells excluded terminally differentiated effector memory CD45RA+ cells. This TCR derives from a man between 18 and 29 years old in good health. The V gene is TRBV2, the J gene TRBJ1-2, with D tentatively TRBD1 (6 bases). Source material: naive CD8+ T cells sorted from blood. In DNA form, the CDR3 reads TGTGCCAGCGCAGGGGTCTATGGCTACACCTTC. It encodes CASAGVYGYTF.